What follows are 28 T cell receptor beta chains derived from one specimen sequenced in a study of CD8 T cells in ankylosing spondylitis. Their recognized antigens are unknown. General observations from the study: A motif of eight highly homologous TCR beta variants was seen as apparently characteristic of ankylosing spondylitis blood.

TCRdb fed the 5' RACE reads into MiXCR, producing one record per CDR3 protein. The data show about 90,000 distinct CDR3 sequences, around 8.3% seen once. The material sequenced was blood, either unsorted or a sorted T cell fraction (not recorded which). These receptor sequences come from a male donor with ankylosing spondylitis.

This clonotype has ten or more counts. The V and J genes are TRBV3-1 and TRBJ1-3, with D possibly matching TRBD1 (5 bases). V was shortened by 4 bases and J by 2 bases, with 18 bases between the two germline ends. CDR1 LGHDT and CDR2 YNNKEL come from the germline V gene (reference sequence). The CDR3 loop spans 17 amino acids. Here the CDR3 DNA reads TGTGCCAGCAGCCCAGGGACCGCCCTCGGGCCTGGAAACACCATATATTTT. This encodes CASSPGTALGPGNTIYF.

The gene calls are TRBV28 and TRBJ1-6; D is unresolved. Germline V lookup: CDR1 MDHEN, CDR2 SYDVKM. The V end was cut by 3 bases, the J end by 3 bases, with 12 bases between. This CDR3 has 16 residues. The CDR3 spells CASSFRIINYNSPLHF. In nucleotides, the CDR3 is TGTGCCAGCAGTTTTCGGATAATTAACTATAATTCACCCCTCCACTTT.

The V call is TRBV9, the J call TRBJ2-3; 7 bases are a match to TRBD2. The CDR3 covers 16 residues. CDR1 is SGDLS, CDR2 YYNGEE, per germline. V trimming: 3 bases; J trimming: 2 bases; junction bases outside the gene matches: 9. This CDR3 reads CASSETSSTTTDTQYF. In nucleotides, the CDR3 is TGTGCCAGCAGCGAGACTAGCTCAACAACCACAGATACGCAGTATTTT.

There are many counts of this clonotype. V and J are TRBV30 and TRBJ1-5; D is perhaps TRBD1 (6 bases). From germline, CDR1 is GTSNPN and CDR2 SVGIG (reference sequence). The CDR3 is made up of 15 amino acids. V gave up 4 bases and J gave up 1 base, with 14 bases separating them. CDR3 loop: CAWTVRGQSNQPQHF. In DNA form, the CDR3 reads TGTGCCTGGACGGTCAGGGGTCAAAGCAATCAGCCCCAGCATTTT.

This clonotype came up many times. This chain uses TRBV5-1 with TRBJ2-1; a weak D match, TRBD2 (5 bases). The germline gives CDR1 SGHRS, CDR2 YFSETQ. Trimming removed 7 bases from V and 8 bases from J, with 13 bases in between. This CDR3 is built from 12 residues. The CDR3 nucleotides read TGCGCCAGCCCTCGTGGCGGGTATGAGCAGTTCTTC. It encodes CASPRGGYEQFF.

This clonotype was seen only a few times. The chain uses TRBV7-9 and TRBJ2-5; 8 nucleotides agree with TRBD2. The V gene end was trimmed by 4 bases and the J gene end by 4 bases; junction bases not matched to a gene: 2. CDR3 length: 13 residues. Germline V CDR1 and CDR2: SEHNR, FQNEAQ (reference sequence). CDR3 region: CASSWLAGETQYF. The CDR3 DNA reads TGTGCCAGCAGCTGGCTAGCGGGAGAGACCCAGTACTTC.

This chain joins TRBV20-1 and TRBJ2-5; TRBD1 agrees at 9 bases. This CDR3 comprises 16 residues. Germline lookup yields CDR1 DFQATT and CDR2 SNEGSKA (reference sequence). V lost 3 bases and J lost 5; bases outside the gene matches: 13. CDR3 sequence: CSASDPGQGIRETQYF. For the CDR3, the DNA is TGCAGTGCTAGCGACCCCGGACAGGGGATTAGGGAGACCCAGTACTTC.

This clonotype was found a few times. This chain links TRBV12-3 or TRBV12-4 with TRBJ2-7; 12 bases line up with TRBD2. Trimming took 6 bases from V and 6 from J; bases not matched to a gene: 3. The CDR3 has 13 residues. The CDR3 DNA sequence: TGTGCCAGCAGCTCGGGACTAGCGGGCGAGCAGTACGTC. Its translation is CASSSGLAGEQYV.

This clonotype was observed many times. This chain joins TRBV28 and TRBJ2-7; TRBD1 matches at 7 bases. CDR3 length: 14 amino acids. Germline CDR1 is MDHEN and CDR2 is SYDVKM. V dropped 5 bases and J dropped 0; count of bases not matched to a gene: 4. The CDR3 protein is CASSTWTGSYEQYV. The CDR3 bases are TGTGCCAGCAGTACCTGGACAGGCTCCTACGAGCAGTACGTC.

This clonotype was counted many times. V gene TRBV28 combines with J gene TRBJ2-7; D unresolved. Trimming shortened V by 3 bases and J by 5 bases, and 5 bases separated the two germline ends. Germline-derived CDR1 and CDR2 are MDHEN and SYDVKM. The CDR3 spans 11 residues. The CDR3 sequence: CASSFFNEQYF. The CDR3 nucleotides are TGTGCCAGCAGTTTTTTTAACGAGCAGTACTTC.

This clonotype came up many times. This rearrangement joins TRBV29-1 to TRBJ2-7; 8 bases are shared with TRBD1. Germline V gene sequence: CDR1 SQVTM, CDR2 ANQGSEA. J lost 7 bases, V lost 2 bases, and 10 bases had no gene match. The length of the CDR3 is 14 residues. The CDR3 reads CSVELGTGRLEQYF. The CDR3 DNA follows: TGCAGCGTTGAATTAGGGACAGGACGTTTGGAGCAGTACTTC.

This clonotype occurred many times. The genes are TRBV30 and TRBJ1-1; tentative D call: TRBD1 (5 bases). The germline CDR1 and CDR2 sequences are GTSNPN and SVGIG (reference sequence). The CDR3 contains 13 residues. V was shortened by 4 bases and J by 4 bases, with 13 bases between the two germline ends. The CDR3 spells CAWTGGGSTEAFF. For the CDR3, the DNA is TGTGCCTGGACCGGGGGGGGGAGCACTGAAGCTTTCTTT.

The J gene is TRBJ2-2, the V gene TRBV20-1; 9 nucleotides agree with TRBD2. V was clipped by 3 bases and J by 3 bases; unmatched bases: 8. CDR1 and CDR2 (germline): DFQATT, SNEGSKA (reference sequence). The CDR3 runs 16 residues. The CDR3 bases are TGCAGTGCTAGGACCTCCCTAGCGGGGTACACCGGGGAGCTGTTTTTT. Translation gives CSARTSLAGYTGELFF.

This clonotype was detected ten times or more. The chain couples TRBV3-1 to TRBJ2-2; tentatively, D is TRBD2 (5 bases). Between the trimmed V and J ends, which lost 4 bases and 7 bases, there was a span of 22 bases. Germline V gene lookup returns CDR1 LGHDT and CDR2 YNNKEL (reference sequence). The CDR3 spans 17 residues. The CDR3: CASSRPRSSGVDGELFF. DNA for the CDR3: TGTGCCAGCAGCCGCCCGCGGTCTTCCGGGGTCGACGGGGAGCTGTTTTTT.

This clonotype was observed a handful of times. The gene calls are TRBV7-8 and TRBJ2-7, with TRBD1 identical over 8 bases. The CDR3 spans 15 residues. Germline V gene lookup returns CDR1 SGHVS and CDR2 FQNEAQ. With V trimmed by 3 bases and J by 2 bases, 6 bases remained unmatched. In DNA, the CDR3 is TGTGCCAGCAGCTTCGGCTCGACAGGGGCCTACGAGCAGTACGTC. Protein: CASSFGSTGAYEQYV.

This clonotype is classed as large. The chain has TRBV7-9 and TRBJ2-2; D is uncertain. The CDR3 is 13 amino acids. CDR1 and CDR2 from the germline V gene are SEHNR and FQNEAQ (reference sequence). With 7 bases removed from V and 0 bases from J, the gap between germline ends came to 6 bases. The CDR3 sequence is CASTQSNTGELFF. The CDR3 bases are TGTGCCAGCACACAATCGAACACCGGGGAGCTGTTTTTT.

This clonotype showed up many times. The gene calls are TRBV12-3 or TRBV12-4 and TRBJ2-2; D ambiguous. Trimming took 7 bases from V and 0 from J, leaving 3 bases between them. The CDR3 sequence is 12 residues long. CDR3 residues: CASITNTGELFF. CDR3 bases: TGTGCCAGCATTACGAACACCGGGGAGCTGTTTTTT.

This clonotype was seen repeatedly, ten times or more. This chain connects TRBV7-9 to TRBJ2-7, with D possibly TRBD2 on 5 matching bases. Germline V CDR1 and CDR2: SEHNR, FQNEAQ (reference sequence). The CDR3 covers 14 residues. With 4 bases removed from V and 7 bases from J, the gap between germline ends came to 17 bases. CDR3 in amino acids: CASSSSGLLEEQYF. The CDR3 DNA is TGTGCCAGCAGCTCATCCGGACTCCTTGAAGAGCAGTACTTC. Full variable domain (rest looked up from reference TRBV7-9 and TRBJ2-7): DTGVSQNPRHKITKRGQNVTFRCDPISEHNRLYWYRQTLGQGPEFLTYFQNEAQLEKSRLLSDRFSAERPKGSFSTLEIQRTEQGDSAMYLCASSSSGLLEEQYFGPGTRLTVT.

This clonotype was seen at least ten times. The chain has TRBV28 and TRBJ2-1; D not certain. This CDR3 contains 12 residues. The germline V and J ends were trimmed by 6 bases and 10 bases, with 13 bases remaining between them. The V gene's germline CDR1 is MDHEN and CDR2 SYDVKM. As DNA, the CDR3 is TGTGCCAGCAGGAGACAAAGTCCGGAGCAGTTCTTC. It is translated as CASRRQSPEQFF.

This clonotype was seen more than once but under ten times. The chain employs TRBV9 and TRBJ2-2; D tentatively fits TRBD1 or TRBD2 (5 bases each). Between the trimmed V and J ends, which lost 3 bases and 3 bases, there was a span of 12 bases. The CDR3 extends over 15 amino acids. The V gene's germline CDR1 is SGDLS and CDR2 YYNGEE. The CDR3 DNA reads as TGTGCCAGCAGCGGCTGGGACGAGGACACCGGGGAGCTGTTTTTT. Amino acid sequence: CASSGWDEDTGELFF.

This clonotype was detected only a few times. The chain employs TRBV29-1 and TRBJ2-2; 10 nucleotides agree with TRBD2. The length of the CDR3 is 14 residues. V trimming: 7 bases; J trimming: 4 bases; junction bases outside the gene matches: 6. Germline V gene lookup returns CDR1 SQVTM and CDR2 ANQGSEA. DNA for the CDR3: TGCAGCGCCCCGGCTAGCGGGAGCACCGGGGAGCTGTTTTTT. The encoded protein is CSAPASGSTGELFF.

This clonotype was counted many times. This chain connects TRBV12-3 or TRBV12-4 to TRBJ2-1; D remains ambiguous. CDR3 size: 12 residues. The CDR3, as DNA: TGTGCGACCGGGCACCTTAACAATGAGCAGTTCTTC. It specifies CATGHLNNEQFF.

This clonotype was detected many times. The chain has TRBV20-1 and TRBJ2-1, with TRBD2 matching 10 bases. CDR1 DFQATT and CDR2 SNEGSKA come from the germline V gene (reference sequence). V was pared by 6 bases and J by 5 bases, with 10 bases of the junction left unmatched. The CDR3 has 15 residues. The DNA for the CDR3 is TGCAGTGCCTCACCCGGGACTAGCGACCACAATGAGCAGTTCTTC. Its protein product is CSASPGTSDHNEQFF.

In this sample, this clonotype turned up many times. The V call is TRBV7-8, the J call TRBJ1-5, with D possibly TRBD1 on 5 matching bases. The ends were cut back, 1 base at V and 7 bases at J, with 11 bases in the middle. The CDR3 totals 14 residues. The germline CDR1 and CDR2 sequences are SGHVS and FQNEAQ. The CDR3 DNA sequence: TGTGCCAGCAGCTTAGGGGGCGTTATCCAGCCCCAGCATTTT. It codes for CASSLGGVIQPQHF.

This clonotype was counted a few times. This rearrangement joins TRBV7-9 to TRBJ2-3; a weak D match, TRBD2 (5 bases). CDR1 is SEHNR and CDR2 is FQNEAQ in the germline V gene (reference sequence). The CDR3 is 16 amino acids. Trimming took 5 bases from V and 3 from J, leaving 18 bases between them. CDR3: CASSAPGRAPTDTQYF. The CDR3 DNA reads as TGTGCCAGCAGCGCCCCGGGAAGAGCCCCGACAGATACGCAGTATTTT.

V is TRBV11-3 and J is TRBJ2-1; 10 bases fit TRBD2. The V gene end was trimmed by 5 bases and the J gene end by 3 bases; junction bases not matched to a gene: 10. The germline V gene encodes CDR1 SGHNT and CDR2 YENEEA. The CDR3 is made up of 17 amino acids. CDR3 sequence (DNA): TGTGCCAGCAGCCTCCATGAGCGGGAGGGCCTCTACAATGAGCAGTTCTTC. This translates into CASSLHEREGLYNEQFF.

V usage is TRBV24-1 and J usage is TRBJ2-1; D unresolved. Trimming removed 9 bases at V and 6 bases at J, with 8 bases between. The CDR3 length is 11 residues. Germline-derived CDR1 and CDR2 are KGHDR and SFDVKD. DNA of the CDR3: TGTGCCACCTTGTTCGGCAATGAGCAGTTCTTC. It specifies CATLFGNEQFF.

V gene TRBV27 combines with J gene TRBJ1-1, with 10 bases fitting TRBD1. Germline CDR1 reads MNHEY; CDR2 reads SMNVEV (reference sequence). V was pared by 6 bases and J by 5 bases, with 6 bases of the junction left unmatched. The CDR3 spans 14 residues. CDR3 nucleotide sequence: TGTGCCAGCAGACTAAGGGACAGGGGAACTGAAGCTTTCTTT. Translated: CASRLRDRGTEAFF.